The 30 T cell receptor beta chains below all came from one sample that was sequenced in a study of radiation and T cells in renal cell carcinoma. Time point noted: baseline pretreatment blood. Treatment defined: 15 Gy SBRT to primary tumor, nephrectomy 4 weeks later. Measured with immunoSEQ multiplex PCR; TCRdb has only the in-frame clones, and not every one. The sample holds 140,000 or so clones; approximately 91% are singletons and the top ten take 12%. The sample here was blood, taken from a patient whose treatment included radiotherapy and nephrectomy. These receptors were collected from a woman between 50 and 59 years old with renal cell carcinoma.

This clone was seen only once. V usage is TRBV18 and J usage is TRBJ2-1; D is possibly TRBD2 (5 bases). V lost 2 bases and J 10 bases, leaving 9 bases between the germline ends. This CDR3 comprises 12 residues. Germline CDR1 reads KGHSH; CDR2 reads LQKENI. The CDR3 loop is CASSPSSGEQFF. For the CDR3, the DNA is TGTGCCAGCTCACCAAGTTCGGGGGAGCAGTTCTTC.

The chain links TRBV7-3 to TRBJ2-7; 9 bases align to TRBD1. Trimming cost V 5 bases and J 7 bases; bases outside gene matches: 15. Germline loops: CDR1 SGHTA, CDR2 FQGTGA. This CDR3 has 16 amino acids. The CDR3 DNA reads TGTGCCAGCAGCCGCGAAGGGGGACAGGGACCCCCGGAGCAGTACTTC. Translating gives CASSREGGQGPPEQYF.

V gene TRBV5-4 combines with J gene TRBJ1-1; D remains ambiguous. CDR3 length equals 15 residues. Germline-derived CDR1 and CDR2 are SGHNT and YYREEE (reference sequence). Trimming shortened V by 0 bases and J by 1 base, and 10 bases separated the two germline ends. The CDR3 loop is CASSLGSPSNTEAFF. The CDR3 DNA reads TGTGCCAGCAGCTTGGGTAGTCCGTCGAACACTGAAGCTTTCTTT. Filled out from reference TRBV5-4 and TRBJ1-1, the complete variable domain reads ETGVTQSPTHLIKTRGQQVTLRCSSQSGHNTVSWYQQALGQGPQFIFQYYREEENGRGNFPPRFSGLQFPNYSSELNVNALELDDSALYLCASSLGSPSNTEAFFGQGTRLTVV.

This sequence joins TRBV19 and TRBJ2-1; D is unclear. In germline, CDR1 is LNHDA, CDR2 SQIVND (reference sequence). The CDR3 totals 15 residues. The germline V and J ends were trimmed by 3 bases and 0 bases, with 9 bases remaining between them. The CDR3 region is CASSMAQSSYNEQFF. The CDR3 nucleotides are TGTGCCAGTAGTATGGCACAGAGCTCCTACAATGAGCAGTTCTTC. Variable domain in full (rest from reference TRBV19 and TRBJ2-1): DGGITQSPKYLFRKEGQNVTLSCEQNLNHDAMYWYRQDPGQGLRLIYYSQIVNDFQKGDIAEGYSVSREKKESFPLTVTSAQKNPTAFYLCASSMAQSSYNEQFFGPGTRLTVL.

The chain is built from TRBV11-2 and TRBJ1-2; 9 nucleotides line up with TRBD1. The ends lost 2 bases at V and 1 base at J; junction bases unmatched: 2. Looked up from germline, CDR1 is SGHAT and CDR2 is FQNNGV. The CDR3 runs to 15 residues. CDR3: CASSLTGGSNYGYTF. For the CDR3, the DNA is TGTGCCAGCAGCTTAACAGGGGGCAGTAACTATGGCTACACCTTC.

The CDR3 is CASRQGQLSGNTIYF. For the CDR3, the DNA is TGTGCCAGCAGACAGGGACAGCTCTCTGGAAACACCATATATTTT. V is TRBV7-2 and J is TRBJ1-3, with TRBD1 identical over 7 bases. Trimming cost V 6 bases and J 0 bases; bases outside gene matches: 5. This CDR3 is built from 15 residues. Germline V gives CDR1 SGHTA, CDR2 FQGNSA.

J is TRBJ2-3 and V is TRBV29-1; D gene unclear. The CDR3 totals 10 residues. The ends were cut back, 8 bases at V and 5 bases at J, with 8 bases in the middle. CDR1 SQVTM and CDR2 ANQGSEA come from the germline V gene. The CDR3 spells CSSLGDTQYF. As DNA, the CDR3 is TGCAGCTCCCTGGGAGATACGCAGTATTTT.

This chain connects TRBV27 to TRBJ1-1; the D is unclear. This CDR3 contains 14 residues. The ends were cut back, 4 bases at V and 8 bases at J, with 17 bases in the middle. CDR1 is MNHEY and CDR2 is SMNVEV in the germline V gene (reference sequence). The CDR3 DNA follows: TGTGCCAGCAGTTCCTCCCACGGCGGTCGAGAAGCTTTCTTT. Its protein is CASSSSHGGREAFF.

V is TRBV4-1 and J is TRBJ2-3; 8 nucleotides align to TRBD2. Germline V CDR1 and CDR2: MGHRA, YSYEKL. After removal of 1 base from V and 3 bases from J, the junction contained 6 bases not matched to a gene. This CDR3 has 16 residues. The DNA of the CDR3 is TGCGCCAGCAGCCAAGGCCCCGGGGGGGCAACAGATACGCAGTATTTT. It codes for CASSQGPGGATDTQYF.

The V call is TRBV20-1, the J call TRBJ1-1; D uncertain. The germline CDR1 and CDR2 sequences are DFQATT and SNEGSKA (reference sequence). The CDR3 sequence is 11 residues long. V lost 2 bases to trimming and J lost 6 bases, with 7 bases between them. The CDR3 sequence is CSARSDSEAFF. The CDR3 bases are TGCAGTGCTAGATCGGATTCTGAAGCTTTCTTT.

The V and J genes are TRBV11-1 and TRBJ2-3; no definite D call. Germline CDR1 SGHAT, CDR2 FQDESV (reference sequence). Trimming cost V 1 base and J 2 bases, with 1 base left between them. CDR3 size: 12 residues. The CDR3 sequence: CASSLVTDTQYF. The CDR3, as DNA: TGTGCCAGCAGCTTAGTCACAGATACGCAGTATTTT.

Only one count was recorded for this clone. The chain uses TRBV6-1 and TRBJ1-2; D is unresolved. Germline V gives CDR1 MNHNS, CDR2 SASEGT. Trimming took off 5 bases at V and 9 bases at J, with 10 bases between the two ends. The CDR3 runs to 11 residues. The CDR3: CASSTGSSYTF. CDR3 in DNA: TGTGCCAGCAGTACGGGGTCGAGCTACACCTTC.

This chain joins TRBV6-1 and TRBJ2-5, with TRBD1 identical over 7 bases. This CDR3 spans 13 amino acids. CDR1 is MNHNS and CDR2 is SASEGT in the germline V gene. V lost 11 bases to trimming and J lost 5 bases; unmatched junction nucleotides: 11. The CDR3 region is CAVRQQGVETQYF. In DNA, the CDR3 is TGTGCCGTCAGGCAGCAGGGGGTCGAGACCCAGTACTTC.

This chain uses TRBV5-4 with TRBJ1-4, with TRBD1 identical over 8 bases. This CDR3 has 15 amino acids. The trim removed 4 bases at V and 8 bases at J, leaving 10 bases unmatched. From germline, CDR1 is SGHNT and CDR2 YYREEE (reference sequence). This chain's CDR3 is CASSDSQGVREKLFF. As DNA, the CDR3 is TGTGCCAGCAGCGACTCACAGGGGGTTAGGGAAAAACTGTTTTTT.

The J gene is TRBJ1-4, the V gene TRBV19; D is uncertain. Germline V CDR1 and CDR2: LNHDA, SQIVND (reference sequence). CDR3 length: 15 residues. V gave up 5 bases and J gave up 0 bases, with 10 bases separating them. Written as DNA, the CDR3 is TGTGCCAGTAGTTTTGCGGACGCAACTAATGAAAAACTGTTTTTT. Amino acids: CASSFADATNEKLFF.

The J gene is TRBJ2-7, the V gene TRBV7-9, with 8 bases identical to TRBD1. The length of the CDR3 is 13 residues. Germline loops: CDR1 SEHNR, CDR2 FQNEAQ (reference sequence). The DNA for the CDR3 is TGTGCAGAGGGTAACAGGGGGAACTACGAGCAGTACTTC. It encodes CAEGNRGNYEQYF.

The V call is TRBV4-2, the J call TRBJ2-1; TRBD2 might be the D (7 bases). The V gene's germline CDR1 is LGHNA and CDR2 YNFKEQ. V lost 5 bases and J 8 bases, leaving 19 bases between the germline ends. The length of the CDR3 is 15 residues. This CDR3 is CASSFAAGEGDEQFF. DNA of the CDR3: TGTGCCAGCAGCTTCGCGGCAGGGGAGGGCGATGAGCAGTTCTTC.

The rearrangement links TRBV6-4 to TRBJ2-2, with a possible D match to TRBD2 (5 bases). With 0 bases removed from V and 5 bases from J, the gap between germline ends came to 7 bases. CDR1 is MRHNA, CDR2 SNTAGT, per germline. This CDR3 spans 14 amino acids. CDR3: CASSDSGSTGELFF. CDR3 coding DNA: TGTGCCAGCAGTGACTCGGGGAGTACCGGGGAGCTGTTTTTT.

This chain connects TRBV6-5 to TRBJ1-2; D is ambiguous. Germline V gives CDR1 MNHEY, CDR2 SVGAGI. The V and J ends lost 6 bases and 8 bases respectively, with 13 bases between them. This CDR3 region has 12 residues. CDR3 sequence reads: CASSTPQRGYTF. The CDR3 DNA sequence: TGTGCCAGCAGCACACCCCAGAGGGGCTACACCTTC.

The count of this clone is one. Other nucleotide sequences from this sample produce the same CDR3. The chain is built from TRBV18 and TRBJ2-3; unclear D gene. The CDR3 is made up of 15 amino acids. Trimming removed 6 bases at V and 0 bases at J, with 13 bases between. The germline V gene has CDR1 KGHSH and CDR2 LQKENI. This chain's CDR3 is CASSPGQLSTDTQYF. DNA for the CDR3: TGTGCCAGCTCCCCTGGGCAGCTAAGCACAGATACGCAGTATTTT.

This chain connects TRBV6-5 to TRBJ2-7; 7 bases agree with TRBD1. Per the germline V gene, CDR1 is MNHEY and CDR2 is SVGAGI. Germline trimming cut 6 bases from V and 2 bases from J; bases unmatched to any gene: 7. There are 14 residues in the CDR3. The CDR3 nucleotides read TGTGCCAGCAGAGCCGACAGGGCTCCCTACGAGCAGTACTTC. Protein: CASRADRAPYEQYF.

The chain uses TRBV9 and TRBJ2-6; 8 bases fit TRBD1. The V and J ends lost 1 base and 0 bases, in that order; junction bases with no gene match: 6. The CDR3 runs to 18 residues. Germline CDR1 and CDR2: SGDLS and YYNGEE. Written as DNA, the CDR3 is TGTGCCAGCAGCGTAACTTATGGACAGGGCTCTGGGGCCAACGTCCTGACTTTC. It translates to CASSVTYGQGSGANVLTF.

The chain recombines TRBV6-5 with TRBJ1-2, with TRBD1 matching 9 bases. V lost 7 bases and J lost 4; bases outside the gene matches: 7. The germline V gene encodes CDR1 MNHEY and CDR2 SVGAGI. The CDR3 is made up of 14 amino acids. Here the CDR3 DNA reads TGTGCCAGCAAAAAGACAGGGGGAGTCTATGGCTACACCTTC. This gives the protein CASKKTGGVYGYTF.

This clone was detected a few times. The rearrangement joins TRBV5-6 to TRBJ1-1; no clear D gene. Germline V gene lookup returns CDR1 SGHDT and CDR2 YYEEEE. The length of the CDR3 is 12 residues. Trimming stripped 3 bases from V and 1 base from J, with 4 bases between. The DNA for the CDR3 is TGTGCCAGCAGCTGGAAGAACACTGAAGCTTTCTTT. It encodes CASSWKNTEAFF.

This clone has only one observation. The CDR3 DNA follows: TGTGCCAGCAGCTCCCGGGGTTTCGGACTGTTTTTT. Its translation: CASSSRGFGLFF. The chain links TRBV7-2 to TRBJ1-4; D not resolved. The CDR3 consists of 12 residues. V lost 4 bases to trimming and J lost 13 bases, with 13 bases between them. Germline V CDR1 and CDR2: SGHTA, FQGNSA. Full variable domain (rest looked up from reference TRBV7-2 and TRBJ1-4): GAGVSQSPSNKVTEKGKDVELRCDPISGHTALYWYRQSLGQGLEFLIYFQGNSAPDKSGLPSDRFSAERTGGSVSTLTIQRTQQEDSAVYLCASSSRGFGLFFGSGTQLSVL.

This clone was seen a handful of times. The rearrangement joins TRBV10-3 to TRBJ1-2; no definite D call. CDR3 length: 13 amino acids. Germline V gene lookup returns CDR1 ENHRY and CDR2 SYGVKD. With 0 bases removed from V and 7 bases from J, the gap between germline ends came to 9 bases. The CDR3 sequence is CAISESEDSGYTF. The CDR3 DNA reads TGTGCCATCAGTGAGTCGGAGGACTCTGGCTACACCTTC.

This chain links TRBV10-1 with TRBJ1-3; no firm D call. The CDR3 extends over 13 amino acids. The V gene lost 7 bases and the J gene lost 0 bases, with 7 bases spanning the gap. CDR1 and CDR2 (germline): WNHNN, SYGVQD (reference sequence). In DNA form, the CDR3 reads TGCGCCAGCATGGGTCTCTCTGGAAACACCATATATTTT. Translation: CASMGLSGNTIYF.

The rearrangement uses TRBV2 and TRBJ1-1; unclear D gene. CDR1 and CDR2 from the germline V gene are SNHLY and FYNNEI. The CDR3 covers 14 residues. The V end lost 9 bases, the J end lost 0 bases, and 14 bases lay between the germline ends. The CDR3 DNA reads TGTGCCAGTGACGAGGGCACCCTGAACACTGAAGCTTTCTTT. Its translation: CASDEGTLNTEAFF.

Of note for this clone: Other nucleotide sequences in the sample specify the same CDR3. This chain uses TRBV9 with TRBJ1-5; D gene unclear. Germline-derived CDR1 and CDR2 are SGDLS and YYNGEE. V lost 3 bases to trimming and J lost 0 bases, with 4 bases between them. The CDR3 length is 13 residues. CDR3 loop: CASSADSNQPQHF. DNA of the CDR3: TGTGCCAGCAGCGCAGATAGCAATCAGCCCCAGCATTTT.

This clone occurred once. The gene calls are TRBV19 and TRBJ2-2; 8 bases map to TRBD1. The V and J ends lost 10 bases and 4 bases, in that order; junction bases with no gene match: 8. The CDR3 runs to 14 residues. Per germline, CDR1 LNHDA and CDR2 SQIVND (reference sequence). The CDR3 nucleotides read TGTGCCACCGCGGGAACAGGGGGCACCGGGGAGCTGTTTTTT. This codes for CATAGTGGTGELFF.